Presented here are 6 T cell receptor beta chains from one specimen sequenced in a study of OX40 agonist ivuxolimab in advanced cancers. The method was immunoSEQ multiplex PCR; TCRdb's version includes in-frame clones alone and lacks a portion of them. Seen here are 99,000 or so clones, about 96% observed once, and the top ten hold around 2%. This specimen consisted of CD4+ or CD8+ T cells sorted from blood, obtained in a trial of the OX40 agonist ivuxolimab. The source is an adult with an advanced solid tumor such as melanoma, head and neck, liver or kidney cancer.

The chain links TRBV5-8 to TRBJ2-3; D ambiguous. CDR1 SGHTS and CDR2 YDEGEE come from the germline V gene. There are 16 residues in the CDR3. V was clipped by 3 bases and J by 0 bases, with 14 bases between them. The DNA for the CDR3 is TGTGCCAGCAGCTGGGTGGTGCAGTCTAGCACAGATACGCAGTATTTT. Translation gives CASSWVVQSSTDTQYF. Full variable domain (rest looked up from reference TRBV5-8 and TRBJ2-3): EAGVTQSPTHLIKTRGQQATLRCSPISGHTSVYWYQQALGLGLQFLLWYDEGEERNRGNFPPRFSGRQFPNYSSELNVNALELEDSALYLCASSWVVQSSTDTQYFGPGTRLTVL.

The chain combines TRBV20-1 with TRBJ2-7; unclear D gene. Germline lookup yields CDR1 DFQATT and CDR2 SNEGSKA (reference sequence). V was pared by 6 bases and J by 1 base, with 7 bases between. The CDR3 totals 11 residues. The CDR3 nucleotides are TGCAGTGCACGTTTGTCCTACGAGCAGTACTTC. It translates to CSARLSYEQYF.

The chain uses TRBV4-1 and TRBJ2-1; possible D gene TRBD2, 6 bases. CDR3 length: 13 residues. Germline CDR1 reads MGHRA; CDR2 reads YSYEKL. V dropped 4 bases and J dropped 7 bases, with 11 bases sitting between them. CDR3 DNA sequence: TGCGCCAGCAGCCCTGCGGGGACGAATGAGCAGTTCTTC. This codes for CASSPAGTNEQFF.

V is TRBV29-1 and J is TRBJ1-2; D possibly corresponds to TRBD1 (6 bases). The germline V and J ends were trimmed by 5 bases and 4 bases, with 14 bases remaining between them. There are 13 residues in the CDR3. CDR1 SQVTM and CDR2 ANQGSEA come from the germline V gene. CDR3 in DNA: TGCAGCGTTCGAGACAGGACCGTCTATGGCTACACCTTC. Its translation is CSVRDRTVYGYTF.

Only one count was recorded for this clone. V is TRBV5-4 and J is TRBJ1-2; TRBD1 aligns across 7 bases. The germline CDR1 and CDR2 sequences are SGHNT and YYREEE (reference sequence). The trim removed 4 bases at V and 4 bases at J, leaving 4 bases unmatched. The CDR3 contains 13 residues. The CDR3 region has the DNA TGTGCCAGCAGCGCGACAGGGTTCTATGGCTACACCTTC. Its translation: CASSATGFYGYTF.

The V call is TRBV19, the J call TRBJ1-2; D gene uncertain. Germline V gene sequence: CDR1 LNHDA, CDR2 SQIVND (reference sequence). The CDR3 runs 15 residues. V was pared by 10 bases and J by 4 bases, with 22 bases between. CDR3 sequence reads: CATSSPEDSAYGYTF. DNA for the CDR3: TGTGCCACCTCATCACCGGAGGACTCCGCCTATGGCTACACCTTC.